This is a list of T cell receptor beta chains from one sample in a study of control samples from healthy donors and cancer patients. Libraries were prepared by immunoSEQ multiplex PCR; TCRdb keeps only in-frame clonotypes and omits some of them. The table shows some 200,000 clones, with just under 95% occurring only once. Sequencing was performed on blood. The source is a man aged 45 to 65 in good health. CDR3s include the opening cysteine and the closing phenylalanine or tryptophan. Fields, in order: clone size, D gene, J gene, V gene, CDR3 protein, CDR3 DNA. The D gene is left open where the match is weak. The listing skips clone size in some rows; elsewhere it reads once, few, many or a size class.

abundance: NA
d_gene: NA
j_gene: TRBJ2-1
v_gene: TRBV18
CDR3aa: CASSPQWVHEQFF
CDR3nt: TGTGCCAGCTCACCACAATGGGTCCATGAGCAGTTCTTC

abundance: NA
d_gene: NA
j_gene: TRBJ2-3
v_gene: TRBV4-2
CDR3aa: CASSQGTLKPGTDTQYF
CDR3nt: TGTGCCAGCAGCCAAGGGACACTGAAACCCGGCACAGATACGCAGTATTTT

abundance: NA
d_gene: TRBD1
j_gene: TRBJ2-3
v_gene: TRBV10-1
CDR3aa: CASSTTGGITDTQYF
CDR3nt: TGCGCCAGCAGCACTACAGGGGGAATTACAGATACGCAGTATTTT

abundance: NA
d_gene: TRBD1
j_gene: TRBJ2-7
v_gene: TRBV5-6
CDR3aa: CASTFLGQGVYEQYF
CDR3nt: TGTGCCAGCACCTTCCTGGGACAGGGGGTTTACGAGCAGTACTTC

abundance: NA
d_gene: NA
j_gene: TRBJ1-6
v_gene: TRBV19
CDR3aa: CASTTSGSYLNSPLHF
CDR3nt: TGTGCCAGTACCACGAGCGGGAGTTACCTTAATTCACCCCTCCACTTT

abundance: NA
d_gene: NA
j_gene: TRBJ1-1
v_gene: TRBV6-5
CDR3aa: CASNLGGSNTEAFF
CDR3nt: TGTGCCAGCAATCTAGGGGGTTCTAACACTGAAGCTTTCTTT

abundance: NA
d_gene: TRBD1
j_gene: TRBJ1-2
v_gene: TRBV7-9
CDR3aa: CASSPRTGVGYTF
CDR3nt: TGTGCCAGCAGCCCAAGGACAGGGGTTGGATACACCTTC

abundance: NA
d_gene: NA
j_gene: TRBJ2-6
v_gene: TRBV5-1
CDR3aa: CASSSTGSGANVLTF
CDR3nt: TGCGCCAGCAGCAGTACAGGGAGCGGGGCCAACGTCCTGACTTTC

abundance: NA
d_gene: NA
j_gene: TRBJ1-2
v_gene: TRBV3-1/TRBV3-2
CDR3aa: CASSRQVENYGYTF
CDR3nt: TGTGCCAGCAGCCGACAGGTCGAGAACTATGGCTACACCTTC

abundance: NA
d_gene: TRBD2
j_gene: TRBJ2-1
v_gene: TRBV6-5
CDR3aa: CASTSTGTNYNEQFF
CDR3nt: TGTGCCAGCACTTCGACCGGGACTAACTACAATGAGCAGTTCTTC

abundance: once
d_gene: TRBD2
j_gene: TRBJ2-1
v_gene: TRBV2
CDR3aa: CATLGLAGWSYNEQFF
CDR3nt: TGTGCTACCTTGGGACTAGCGGGGTGGTCCTACAATGAGCAGTTCTTC

abundance: NA
d_gene: NA
j_gene: TRBJ1-2
v_gene: TRBV6-5
CDR3aa: CASSYSSNYGYTF
CDR3nt: TGTGCCAGCAGTTACTCGTCTAACTATGGCTACACCTTC

abundance: NA
d_gene: NA
j_gene: TRBJ1-5
v_gene: TRBV27
CDR3aa: CASSFGGQPQHF
CDR3nt: TGTGCCAGCAGTTTCGGTGGTCAGCCCCAGCATTTT

abundance: NA
d_gene: NA
j_gene: TRBJ2-6
v_gene: TRBV3-1/TRBV3-2
CDR3aa: CASSQVRGYGANVLTF
CDR3nt: TGTGCCAGCAGCCAAGTACGGGGGTATGGGGCCAACGTCCTGACTTTC

abundance: NA
d_gene: TRBD2
j_gene: TRBJ2-7
v_gene: TRBV6-2/TRBV6-3
CDR3aa: CASSYSTGGASYEQYF
CDR3nt: TGTGCCAGCAGTTACTCAACGGGGGGGGCATCATACGAGCAGTACTTC

abundance: NA
d_gene: NA
j_gene: TRBJ1-6
v_gene: TRBV28
CDR3aa: CASTFPGVDSPLHF
CDR3nt: TGTGCCAGCACCTTCCCGGGCGTTGATTCACCCCTCCACTTT

abundance: NA
d_gene: TRBD1
j_gene: TRBJ1-1
v_gene: TRBV5-4
CDR3aa: CASSSNRGLFSEAFF
CDR3nt: TGTGCCAGCAGCTCGAACAGGGGCCTATTTTCTGAAGCTTTCTTT

abundance: NA
d_gene: TRBD1
j_gene: TRBJ1-3
v_gene: TRBV11-2
CDR3aa: CASSARTGTISGNTIYF
CDR3nt: TGTGCCAGCAGCGCACGGACAGGAACAATCTCTGGAAACACCATATATTTT

abundance: NA
d_gene: NA
j_gene: TRBJ2-6
v_gene: TRBV14
CDR3aa: CASSQVSGTNVLTF
CDR3nt: TGTGCCAGCAGCCAAGTCTCAGGGACCAACGTCCTGACTTTC

abundance: NA
d_gene: NA
j_gene: TRBJ2-7
v_gene: TRBV6-2/TRBV6-3
CDR3aa: CASSYGQPTDGYF
CDR3nt: TGTGCCAGCAGTTACGGGCAGCCAACCGATGGGTACTTC

abundance: NA
d_gene: TRBD2
j_gene: TRBJ2-1
v_gene: TRBV2
CDR3aa: CASSSQVAGLGKNNEQFF
CDR3nt: TGTGCCAGCAGTAGTCAAGTAGCGGGGTTAGGTAAGAACAATGAGCAGTTCTTC

abundance: NA
d_gene: NA
j_gene: TRBJ1-6
v_gene: TRBV18
CDR3aa: CASSPGEAFNSPLHF
CDR3nt: TGTGCCAGCTCACCTGGTGAGGCGTTTAATTCACCCCTCCACTTT

abundance: NA
d_gene: TRBD1
j_gene: TRBJ1-4
v_gene: TRBV2
CDR3aa: CASRGQGVANEKLFF
CDR3nt: TGTGCCAGCAGGGGACAGGGGGTAGCTAATGAAAAACTGTTTTTT

abundance: NA
d_gene: TRBD2
j_gene: TRBJ2-1
v_gene: TRBV18
CDR3aa: CASSLAGISYNEQFF
CDR3nt: TGTGCCAGCTCCCTAGCGGGGATCTCCTACAATGAGCAGTTCTTC

abundance: NA
d_gene: NA
j_gene: TRBJ1-1
v_gene: TRBV6-5
CDR3aa: CASSSDGGGTEAFF
CDR3nt: TGTGCCAGCAGTTCCGACGGGGGGGGAACTGAAGCTTTCTTT

abundance: NA
d_gene: NA
j_gene: TRBJ1-1
v_gene: TRBV18
CDR3aa: CASSPGAGIVTEAFF
CDR3nt: TGTGCCAGCTCACCAGGAGCAGGGATAGTGACTGAAGCTTTCTTT

abundance: NA
d_gene: TRBD2
j_gene: TRBJ2-1
v_gene: TRBV11-2
CDR3aa: CASSFLAGGGDEQFF
CDR3nt: TGTGCCAGCAGCTTTCTAGCGGGGGGCGGCGATGAGCAGTTCTTC

abundance: NA
d_gene: NA
j_gene: TRBJ2-4
v_gene: TRBV11-2
CDR3aa: CASSLDTGLTWGTIQYF
CDR3nt: TGTGCCAGCAGCTTAGATACCGGGCTCACCTGGGGAACCATTCAGTACTTC

abundance: NA
d_gene: TRBD1
j_gene: TRBJ1-2
v_gene: TRBV9
CDR3aa: CASSVGQGPGYTF
CDR3nt: TGTGCCAGCAGCGTAGGACAGGGCCCGGGCTACACCTTC

abundance: NA
d_gene: NA
j_gene: TRBJ2-7
v_gene: TRBV28
CDR3aa: CASSLHGGPNSYEQYF
CDR3nt: TGTGCCAGCAGTTTGCATGGGGGGCCAAACTCCTACGAGCAGTACTTC

abundance: once
d_gene: TRBD1
j_gene: TRBJ1-2
v_gene: TRBV29-1
CDR3aa: CSVQRQGRGAFRGYTF
CDR3nt: TGCAGCGTTCAAAGACAGGGGCGCGGAGCTTTTCGCGGCTACACCTTC

abundance: few
d_gene: NA
j_gene: TRBJ1-5
v_gene: TRBV18
CDR3aa: CASSPGDNQPQHF
CDR3nt: TGTGCCAGCTCACCAGGGGACAATCAGCCCCAGCATTTT

abundance: NA
d_gene: TRBD1
j_gene: TRBJ2-5
v_gene: TRBV11-2
CDR3aa: CASSATGGPGETQYF
CDR3nt: TGTGCCAGCAGCGCGACAGGGGGCCCGGGAGAGACCCAGTACTTC

abundance: NA
d_gene: NA
j_gene: TRBJ1-4
v_gene: TRBV27
CDR3aa: CASSLQGAVREKLFF
CDR3nt: TGTGCCAGCAGTTTACAAGGGGCGGTGCGTGAAAAACTGTTTTTT

abundance: NA
d_gene: NA
j_gene: TRBJ1-5
v_gene: TRBV19
CDR3aa: CASSILGQPQHF
CDR3nt: TGTGCCAGTAGTATCCTCGGGCAGCCCCAGCATTTT

abundance: NA
d_gene: NA
j_gene: TRBJ1-2
v_gene: TRBV11-1
CDR3aa: CASSPRTEGWDGYTF
CDR3nt: TGTGCCAGCAGCCCCCGGACAGAAGGGTGGGATGGCTACACCTTC

abundance: NA
d_gene: NA
j_gene: TRBJ2-1
v_gene: TRBV11-3
CDR3aa: CASNGGMAGNEQFF
CDR3nt: TGTGCCAGCAACGGGGGAATGGCCGGGAATGAGCAGTTCTTC

abundance: NA
d_gene: NA
j_gene: TRBJ2-7
v_gene: TRBV18
CDR3aa: CASSPGNYEQYF
CDR3nt: TGTGCCAGCTCACCAGGAAACTACGAGCAGTACTTC

abundance: NA
d_gene: NA
j_gene: TRBJ1-6
v_gene: TRBV6-6
CDR3aa: CASSGGTAPNNSPLHF
CDR3nt: TGTGCCAGCAGTGGGGGGACTGCCCCAAATAATTCACCCCTCCACTTT

abundance: NA
d_gene: TRBD2
j_gene: TRBJ2-3
v_gene: TRBV20-1
CDR3aa: CSASGRGGLRTDTQYF
CDR3nt: TGCAGTGCTAGTGGTCGGGGGGGCCTAAGAACAGATACGCAGTATTTT

abundance: NA
d_gene: NA
j_gene: TRBJ2-7
v_gene: TRBV15
CDR3aa: CATSRDLTLAPEQYF
CDR3nt: TGTGCCACCAGCAGAGATCTTACCCTAGCTCCCGAGCAGTACTTC

abundance: NA
d_gene: TRBD1
j_gene: TRBJ1-4
v_gene: TRBV3-1/TRBV3-2
CDR3aa: CASSQEGTGYEKLFF
CDR3nt: TGTGCCAGCAGCCAAGAAGGGACAGGGTATGAAAAACTGTTTTTT

abundance: once
d_gene: TRBD1
j_gene: TRBJ2-7
v_gene: TRBV28
CDR3aa: CASSSTGTGGYEQYF
CDR3nt: TGTGCCAGCAGTTCAACCGGGACAGGGGGGTACGAGCAGTACTTC

abundance: NA
d_gene: NA
j_gene: TRBJ2-5
v_gene: TRBV28
CDR3aa: CASRSGDAAQYF
CDR3nt: TGTGCCAGCAGATCCGGGGACGCAGCCCAGTACTTC

abundance: NA
d_gene: TRBD1
j_gene: TRBJ1-2
v_gene: TRBV19
CDR3aa: CASSQQGADYGYTF
CDR3nt: TGTGCCAGTAGTCAACAGGGGGCGGACTATGGCTACACCTTC

abundance: NA
d_gene: TRBD1
j_gene: TRBJ1-1
v_gene: TRBV5-1
CDR3aa: CASSLVGQDTEAFF
CDR3nt: TGCGCCAGCAGCTTGGTGGGACAGGACACTGAAGCTTTCTTT

abundance: NA
d_gene: TRBD2
j_gene: TRBJ2-1
v_gene: TRBV28
CDR3aa: CASSLATSGGNEQFF
CDR3nt: TGTGCCAGCAGTTTAGCCACTAGCGGGGGCAATGAGCAGTTCTTC

abundance: NA
d_gene: NA
j_gene: TRBJ1-1
v_gene: TRBV4-1
CDR3aa: CASSQGLKNTEAFF
CDR3nt: TGCGCCAGCAGCCAGGGACTCAAGAACACTGAAGCTTTCTTT

abundance: NA
d_gene: NA
j_gene: TRBJ2-2
v_gene: TRBV10-1
CDR3aa: CASSGYPTPGGGELFF
CDR3nt: TGCGCCAGCAGTGGGTATCCCACTCCTGGCGGCGGGGAGCTGTTTTTT

abundance: NA
d_gene: TRBD2
j_gene: TRBJ2-1
v_gene: TRBV27
CDR3aa: CATGLAGYNEQFF
CDR3nt: TGTGCCACCGGACTAGCGGGATACAATGAGCAGTTCTTC

abundance: NA
d_gene: TRBD1
j_gene: TRBJ1-5
v_gene: TRBV6-5
CDR3aa: CASRPTGGNQPQHF
CDR3nt: TGTGCCAGCAGACCGACAGGGGGCAATCAGCCCCAGCATTTT